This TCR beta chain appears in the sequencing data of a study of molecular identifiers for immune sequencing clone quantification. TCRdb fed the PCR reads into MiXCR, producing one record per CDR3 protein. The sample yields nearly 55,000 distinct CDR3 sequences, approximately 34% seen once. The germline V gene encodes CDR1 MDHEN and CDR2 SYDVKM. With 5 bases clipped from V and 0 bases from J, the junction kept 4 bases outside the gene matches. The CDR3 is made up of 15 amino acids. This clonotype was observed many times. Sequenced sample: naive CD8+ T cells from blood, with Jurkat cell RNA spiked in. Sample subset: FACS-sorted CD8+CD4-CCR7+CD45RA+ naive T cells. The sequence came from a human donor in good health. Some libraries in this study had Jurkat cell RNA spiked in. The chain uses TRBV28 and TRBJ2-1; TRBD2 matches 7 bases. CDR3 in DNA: TGTGCCAGCAGTATACTAGCGTCCTCCTACAATGAGCAGTTCTTC. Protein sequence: CASSILASSYNEQFF. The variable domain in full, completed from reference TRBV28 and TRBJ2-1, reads DVKVTQSSRYLVKRTGEKVFLECVQDMDHENMFWYRQDPGLGLRLIYFSYDVKMKEKGDIPEGYSVSREKKERFSLILESASTNQTSMYLCASSILASSYNEQFFGPGTRLTVL.